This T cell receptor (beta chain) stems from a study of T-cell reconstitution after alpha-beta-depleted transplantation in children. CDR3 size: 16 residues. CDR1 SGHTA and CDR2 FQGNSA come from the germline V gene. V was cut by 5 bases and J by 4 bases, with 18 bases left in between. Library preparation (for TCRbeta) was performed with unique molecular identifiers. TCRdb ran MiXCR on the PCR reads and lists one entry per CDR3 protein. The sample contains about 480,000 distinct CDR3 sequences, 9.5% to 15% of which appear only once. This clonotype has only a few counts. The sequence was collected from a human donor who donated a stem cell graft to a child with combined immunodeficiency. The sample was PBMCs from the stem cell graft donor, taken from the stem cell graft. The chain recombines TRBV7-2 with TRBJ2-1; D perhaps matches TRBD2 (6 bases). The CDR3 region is CASSQVLGGWYNEQFF. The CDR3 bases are TGTGCCAGCAGCCAAGTTCTGGGGGGTTGGTACAATGAGCAGTTCTTC.